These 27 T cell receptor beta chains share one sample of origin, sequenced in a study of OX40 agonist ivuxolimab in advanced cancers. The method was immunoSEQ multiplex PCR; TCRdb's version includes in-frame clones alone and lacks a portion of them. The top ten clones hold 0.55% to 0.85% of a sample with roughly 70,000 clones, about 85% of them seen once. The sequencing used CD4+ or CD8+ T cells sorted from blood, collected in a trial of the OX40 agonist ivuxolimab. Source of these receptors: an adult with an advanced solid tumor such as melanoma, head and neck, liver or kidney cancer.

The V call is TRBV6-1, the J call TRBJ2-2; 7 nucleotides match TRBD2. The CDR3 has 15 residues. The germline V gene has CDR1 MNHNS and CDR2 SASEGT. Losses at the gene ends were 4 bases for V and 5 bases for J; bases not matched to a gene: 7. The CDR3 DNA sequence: TGTGCCAGCAGTGTGGGAGGGAATCCAACCGGGGAGCTGTTTTTT. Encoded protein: CASSVGGNPTGELFF.

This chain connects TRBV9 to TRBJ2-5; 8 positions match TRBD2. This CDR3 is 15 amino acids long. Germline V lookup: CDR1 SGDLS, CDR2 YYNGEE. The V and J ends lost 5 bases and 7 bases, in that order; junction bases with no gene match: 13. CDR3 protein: CASSGAGDGQLTQYF. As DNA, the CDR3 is TGTGCCAGCAGTGGAGCGGGGGACGGGCAGCTGACCCAGTACTTC. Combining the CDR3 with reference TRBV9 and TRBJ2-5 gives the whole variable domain DSGVTQTPKHLITATGQRVTLRCSPRSGDLSVYWYQQSLDQGLQFLIQYYNGEERAKGNILERFSAQQFPDLHSELNLSSLELGDSALYFCASSGAGDGQLTQYFGPGTRLLVL.

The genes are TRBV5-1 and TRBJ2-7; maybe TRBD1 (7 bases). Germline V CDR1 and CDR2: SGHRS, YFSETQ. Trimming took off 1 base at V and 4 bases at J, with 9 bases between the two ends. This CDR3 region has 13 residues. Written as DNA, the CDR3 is TGCGCCAGCAGCTTGCCAGGGGGGTACGAGCAGTACTTC. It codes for CASSLPGGYEQYF.

The CDR3 coding sequence is TGCGCCAGCAGCTTAATACCCGGGGAGCAATATGGCTACACCTTC. Translating gives CASSLIPGEQYGYTF. The gene calls are TRBV5-1 and TRBJ1-2; D is uncertain. CDR3 size: 15 residues. Germline V gene sequence: CDR1 SGHRS, CDR2 YFSETQ. V was shortened by 2 bases and J by 5 bases, with 16 bases between the two germline ends.

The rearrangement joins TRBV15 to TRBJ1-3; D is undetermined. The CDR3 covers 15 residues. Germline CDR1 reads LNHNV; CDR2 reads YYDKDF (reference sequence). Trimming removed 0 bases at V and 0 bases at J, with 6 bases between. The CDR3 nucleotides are TGTGCCACCAGCAGAGACTGGAGCTCTGGAAACACCATATATTTT. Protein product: CATSRDWSSGNTIYF.

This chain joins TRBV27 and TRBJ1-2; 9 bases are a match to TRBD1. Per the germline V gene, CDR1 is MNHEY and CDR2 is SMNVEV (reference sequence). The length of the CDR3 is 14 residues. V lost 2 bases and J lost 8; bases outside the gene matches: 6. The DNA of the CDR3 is TGTGCCAGCAGTTTAAACAGGGGGCTATCAGGCTACACCTTC. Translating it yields CASSLNRGLSGYTF.

For the CDR3, the DNA is TGTGCCATCAGGGGGGGGTGGGCAACAGATACGCAGTATTTT. Translating it yields CAIRGGWATDTQYF. The chain uses TRBV10-3 and TRBJ2-3; 7 nucleotides agree with TRBD2. CDR1 and CDR2 from the germline V gene are ENHRY and SYGVKD. With 6 bases clipped from V and 3 bases from J, the junction kept 6 bases outside the gene matches. The CDR3 extends over 14 amino acids.

Here the CDR3 DNA reads TGTGCCAGCAGTGCCGGGACAGGTACTGAAGCTTTCTTT. The encoded protein is CASSAGTGTEAFF. The chain has TRBV6-4 and TRBJ1-1, with 8 bases matching TRBD1. Germline V lookup: CDR1 MRHNA, CDR2 SNTAGT. After removal of 4 bases from V and 5 bases from J, the junction contained 3 bases not matched to a gene. CDR3 size: 13 residues.

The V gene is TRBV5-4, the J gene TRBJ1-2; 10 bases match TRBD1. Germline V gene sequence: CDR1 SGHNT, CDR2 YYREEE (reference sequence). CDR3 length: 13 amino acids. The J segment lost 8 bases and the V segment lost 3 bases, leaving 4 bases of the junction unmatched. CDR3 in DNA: TGTGCCAGCAGCTGGACAGGGGGGAGCGGCTACACCTTC. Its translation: CASSWTGGSGYTF.

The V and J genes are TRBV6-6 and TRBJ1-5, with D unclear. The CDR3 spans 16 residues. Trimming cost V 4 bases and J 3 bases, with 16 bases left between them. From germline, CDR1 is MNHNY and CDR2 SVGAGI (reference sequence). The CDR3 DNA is TGTGCCAGCAGTTGGCTCCAGTCTTATATCAATCAGCCCCAGCATTTT. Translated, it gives CASSWLQSYINQPQHF.

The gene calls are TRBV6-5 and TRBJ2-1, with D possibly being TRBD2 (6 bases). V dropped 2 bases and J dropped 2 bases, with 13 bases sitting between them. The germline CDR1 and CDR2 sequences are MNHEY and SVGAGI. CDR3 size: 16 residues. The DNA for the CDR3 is TGTGCCAGCAGTTACCTTGGGACTCCCGCCTACAATGAGCAGTTCTTC. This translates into CASSYLGTPAYNEQFF.

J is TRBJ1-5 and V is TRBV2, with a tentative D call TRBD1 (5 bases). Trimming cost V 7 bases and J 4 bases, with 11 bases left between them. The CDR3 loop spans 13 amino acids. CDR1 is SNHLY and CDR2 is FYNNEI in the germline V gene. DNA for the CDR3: TGTGCCAGCACGGGGGAGGGGAATCAGCCCCAGCATTTT. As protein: CASTGEGNQPQHF.

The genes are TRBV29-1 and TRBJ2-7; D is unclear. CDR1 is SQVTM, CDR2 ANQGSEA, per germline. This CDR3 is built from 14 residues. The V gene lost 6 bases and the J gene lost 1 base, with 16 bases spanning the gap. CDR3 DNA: TGCAGCGTAAAAGACCGCTTGTCATCCTACGAGCAGTACTTC. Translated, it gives CSVKDRLSSYEQYF.

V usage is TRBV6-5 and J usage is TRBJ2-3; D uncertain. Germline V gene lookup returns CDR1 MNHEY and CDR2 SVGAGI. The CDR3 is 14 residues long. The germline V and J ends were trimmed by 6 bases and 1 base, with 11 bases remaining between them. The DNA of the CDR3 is TGTGCCAGCAGCCGCCACGAGGGCACAGATACGCAGTATTTT. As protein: CASSRHEGTDTQYF.

CDR3 loop: CASSLPPQETQYF. CDR3 sequence (DNA): TGTGCCAGCAGCCTCCCCCCTCAAGAGACCCAGTACTTC. The chain couples TRBV5-4 to TRBJ2-5; D call uncertain. Germline V lookup: CDR1 SGHNT, CDR2 YYREEE (reference sequence). The CDR3 is 13 residues long. Trimming removed 4 bases from V and 2 bases from J, with 9 bases in between.

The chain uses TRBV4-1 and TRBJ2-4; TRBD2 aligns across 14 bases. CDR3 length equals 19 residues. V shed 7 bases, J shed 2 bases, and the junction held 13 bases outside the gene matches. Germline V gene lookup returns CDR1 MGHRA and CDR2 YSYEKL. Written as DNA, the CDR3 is TGCGCCAGCATCCGACTAGCGGGGGGGCGTAGGGATTCCAAAAACATTCAGTACTTC. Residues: CASIRLAGGRRDSKNIQYF.

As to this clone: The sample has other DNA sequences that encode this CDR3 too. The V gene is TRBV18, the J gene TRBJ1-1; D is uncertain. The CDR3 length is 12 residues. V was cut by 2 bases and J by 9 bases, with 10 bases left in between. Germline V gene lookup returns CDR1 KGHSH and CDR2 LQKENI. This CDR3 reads CASSPGRGQAFF. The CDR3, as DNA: TGTGCCAGCTCACCAGGGAGAGGACAAGCTTTCTTT.

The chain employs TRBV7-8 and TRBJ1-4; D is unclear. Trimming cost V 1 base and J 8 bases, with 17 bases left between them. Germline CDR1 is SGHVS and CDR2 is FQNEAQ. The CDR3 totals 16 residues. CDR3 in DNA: TGTGCCAGCAGCTTAGTGAGCCCGGCGGGAAAGGAAAAACTGTTTTTT. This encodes CASSLVSPAGKEKLFF.

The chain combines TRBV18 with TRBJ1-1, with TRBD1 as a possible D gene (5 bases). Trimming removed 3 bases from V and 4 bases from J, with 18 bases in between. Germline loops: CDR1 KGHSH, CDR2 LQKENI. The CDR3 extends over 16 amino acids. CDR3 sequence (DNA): TGTGCCAGCTCACCGATGGAATCCTCGGGGGGCACTGAAGCTTTCTTT. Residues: CASSPMESSGGTEAFF.

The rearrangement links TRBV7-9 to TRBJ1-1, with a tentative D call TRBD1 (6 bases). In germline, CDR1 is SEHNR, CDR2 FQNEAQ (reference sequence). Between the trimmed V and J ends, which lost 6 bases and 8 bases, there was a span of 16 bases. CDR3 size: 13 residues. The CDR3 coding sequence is TGTGCCAGCAGTACTCGGGGGCAGGAGGAAGCTTTCTTT. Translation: CASSTRGQEEAFF.

CDR3 coding DNA: TGTGCCACCAGCACGCGACAGGGTCATGGAGATACGCAGTATTTT. It is translated as CATSTRQGHGDTQYF. The rearrangement joins TRBV15 to TRBJ2-3, with 7 bases aligning to TRBD1. Germline values: CDR1 LNHNV, CDR2 YYDKDF (reference sequence). J lost 5 bases, V lost 4 bases, and 9 bases had no gene match. The CDR3 runs to 15 residues.

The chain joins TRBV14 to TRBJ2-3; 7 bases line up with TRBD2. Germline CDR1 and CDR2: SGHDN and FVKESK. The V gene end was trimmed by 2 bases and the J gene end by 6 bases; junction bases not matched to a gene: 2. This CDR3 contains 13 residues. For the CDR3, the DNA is TGTGCCAGCAGCCAAAGCGGGGACGATACGCAGTATTTT. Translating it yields CASSQSGDDTQYF.

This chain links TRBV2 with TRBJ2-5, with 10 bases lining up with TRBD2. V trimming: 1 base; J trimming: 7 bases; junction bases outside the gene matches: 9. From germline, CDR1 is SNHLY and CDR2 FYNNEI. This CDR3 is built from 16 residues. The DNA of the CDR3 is TGTGCCAGCAGTGAAGGAGGCCTAGCGGGGGCAAGGACCCAGTACTTC. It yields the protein CASSEGGLAGARTQYF.

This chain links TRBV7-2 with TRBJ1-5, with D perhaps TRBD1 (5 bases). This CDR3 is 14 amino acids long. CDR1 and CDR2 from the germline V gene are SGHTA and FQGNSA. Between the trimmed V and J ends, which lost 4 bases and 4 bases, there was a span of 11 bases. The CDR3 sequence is CASSSRDGNQPQHF. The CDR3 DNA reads TGTGCCAGCAGCTCCCGGGACGGAAATCAGCCCCAGCATTTT.

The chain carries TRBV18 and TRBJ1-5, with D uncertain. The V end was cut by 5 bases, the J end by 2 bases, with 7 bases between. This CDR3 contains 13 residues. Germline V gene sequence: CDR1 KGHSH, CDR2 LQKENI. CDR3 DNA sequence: TGTGCCAGCTCATCTGTGGGCAATCAGCCCCAGCATTTT. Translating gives CASSSVGNQPQHF.

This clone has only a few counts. The CDR3 DNA follows: TGTGCCAGCAGCTTGTTTAGTGGTAATTCACCCCTCCACTTT. This translates into CASSLFSGNSPLHF. The rearrangement uses TRBV7-9 and TRBJ1-6; unclear D gene. The V end lost 3 bases, the J end lost 6 bases, and 9 bases lay between the germline ends. Germline assignment: CDR1 SEHNR and CDR2 FQNEAQ (reference sequence). The CDR3 consists of 14 residues.

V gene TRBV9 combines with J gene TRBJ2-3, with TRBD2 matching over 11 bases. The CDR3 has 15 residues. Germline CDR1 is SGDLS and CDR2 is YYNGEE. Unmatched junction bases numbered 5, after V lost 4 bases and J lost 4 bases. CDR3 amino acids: CASSISTSGADTQYF. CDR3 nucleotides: TGTGCCAGCAGCATTTCGACTAGCGGGGCAGATACGCAGTATTTT.